One and the same sample provided the 18 T cell receptor beta chains below, sequenced in a study of T cells in Graves' hyperthyroidism and ophthalmopathy. Using RNA transcripts as the source, TCR beta CDR3 regions were amplified. The HTBI primer set served for first-round RT-PCR of the TCR CDR3. TCRdb re-called the multiplex PCR reads with MiXCR, one entry per CDR3 protein. The sample has some 530,000 distinct CDR3 sequences; less than 25% are singletons. Sequenced: blood. Every receptor here comes from an older woman with Graves' ophthalmopathy.

This clonotype came up once. This chain links TRBV7-2 with TRBJ1-2, with 9 bases matching TRBD1. Looked up from germline, CDR1 is SGHTA and CDR2 is FQGNSA. CDR3 length equals 13 residues. J gave up 12 bases and V 2 bases, and 7 bases lay outside the gene matches. Here the CDR3 DNA reads TGTGCCAGCAGCTTAATGGGACAGGGATTCCACACCTTC. It encodes CASSLMGQGFHTF.

The chain employs TRBV18 and TRBJ2-7, with TRBD2 as a possible D gene (6 bases). The CDR3 contains 15 residues. The V end was cut by 0 bases, the J end by 4 bases, with 13 bases between. Germline CDR1 KGHSH, CDR2 LQKENI. CDR3 sequence reads: CASSPPGLAQYEQYF. The CDR3 region has the DNA TGTGCCAGCTCACCACCCGGCCTAGCGCAGTACGAGCAGTACTTC. The whole variable domain, remainder taken from reference TRBV18 and TRBJ2-7, is NAGVMQNPRHLVRRRGQEARLRCSPMKGHSHVYWYRQLPEEGLKFMVYLQKENIIDESGMPKERFSAEFPKEGPSILRIQQVVRGDSAAYFCASSPPGLAQYEQYFGPGTRLTVT.

V and J are TRBV11-3 and TRBJ2-3; D possibly matches TRBD1 or TRBD2 (5 bases each). Germline V gene sequence: CDR1 SGHNT, CDR2 YENEEA. V shed 5 bases and J shed 0 bases, with 6 bases lying between them. The CDR3 spans 13 residues. CDR3 DNA sequence: TGTGCCAGCAGCGGGGACAGCACAGATACGCAGTATTTT. Its translation is CASSGDSTDTQYF.

This chain joins TRBV7-2 and TRBJ1-2; no reliable D call. V lost 1 base, J lost 3 bases, and 12 bases lay in between. Germline CDR1 SGHTA, CDR2 FQGNSA. The CDR3 is 15 amino acids. CDR3 sequence: CASSLGGAVHYGYTF. DNA for the CDR3: TGTGCCAGCAGCTTAGGCGGCGCGGTCCACTATGGCTACACCTTC.

This sequence joins TRBV28 and TRBJ2-1; D is ambiguous. Trimming removed 4 bases at V and 14 bases at J, with 3 bases between. This CDR3 has 8 amino acids. CDR1 is MDHEN, CDR2 SYDVKM, per germline. The CDR3 region is CASSWEFF. The CDR3 bases are TGTGCCAGCAGTTGGGAGTTCTTC.

V gene TRBV7-8 combines with J gene TRBJ2-2; D unresolved. V lost 4 bases and J 5 bases, leaving 17 bases between the germline ends. The CDR3 spans 16 residues. CDR1 and CDR2 (germline): SGHVS, FQNEAQ. The CDR3: CASSSELGSYTGELFF. CDR3 bases: TGTGCCAGCAGCTCCGAGCTGGGCAGTTATACCGGGGAGCTGTTTTTT.

This clonotype was counted ten times or more. The genes are TRBV2 and TRBJ1-1; 10 bases match TRBD1. V lost 6 bases, J lost 3 bases, and 7 bases stayed unmatched. CDR1 is SNHLY and CDR2 is FYNNEI in the germline V gene. This CDR3 spans 15 amino acids. CDR3 region: CASSPLGQGDTEAFF. For the CDR3, the DNA is TGTGCCAGCAGCCCCTTAGGACAGGGGGACACTGAAGCTTTCTTT.

This clonotype was detected a few times. The chain couples TRBV3-1 to TRBJ2-3, with a weak D call TRBD1 (5 bases). Trimming took 2 bases from V and 0 from J, leaving 9 bases between them. This CDR3 is built from 15 residues. Germline loops: CDR1 LGHDT, CDR2 YNNKEL (reference sequence). The CDR3 is CASSQTRVSTDTQYF. The CDR3 DNA is TGTGCCAGCAGCCAAACCAGGGTTAGCACAGATACGCAGTATTTT.

In this sample, this clonotype turned up many times. The chain joins TRBV27 to TRBJ2-3; the D gene is possibly TRBD2 (6 bases). Trimming shortened V by 5 bases and J by 3 bases, and 18 bases separated the two germline ends. Germline loops: CDR1 MNHEY, CDR2 SMNVEV (reference sequence). The CDR3 spans 16 residues. The CDR3 spells CASSTRTSSSTDTQYF. The CDR3 nucleotides are TGTGCCAGCAGTACCCGTACTAGCAGTTCGACAGATACGCAGTATTTT.

The gene calls are TRBV3-1 and TRBJ1-2; D remains ambiguous. The V and J ends lost 2 bases and 8 bases respectively, with 9 bases between them. CDR1 is LGHDT, CDR2 YNNKEL, per germline (reference sequence). This CDR3 region has 12 residues. The CDR3 nucleotides read TGTGCCAGCAGCCAACTAAGCCGGGGCTACACCTTC. It yields the protein CASSQLSRGYTF.

CDR3 protein: CSAPLTGDYEQYF. In nucleotides, the CDR3 is TGCAGTGCACCCCTGACAGGGGACTACGAGCAGTACTTC. The J gene is TRBJ2-7, the V gene TRBV20-1; 8 bases fit TRBD1. J lost 3 bases, V lost 6 bases, and 7 bases had no gene match. From germline, CDR1 is DFQATT and CDR2 SNEGSKA (reference sequence). The CDR3 is 13 residues long.

This chain joins TRBV10-3 and TRBJ2-7, with 9 positions matching TRBD1. The CDR3 covers 13 residues. Germline V gene data show CDR1 as ENHRY and CDR2 as SYGVKD. CDR3 sequence reads: CSTSGTGLYEQYF. The CDR3 DNA reads TGTTCAACGTCCGGGACAGGGCTGTACGAGCAGTACTTC.

This clonotype has ten or more counts. The V call is TRBV6-2 or TRBV6-3, the J call TRBJ2-1; 11 bases are a match to TRBD2. CDR1 and CDR2 (germline): MNHEY, SVGEGT. The CDR3 contains 19 residues. J was trimmed by 7 bases and V by 2 bases; bases with no gene match: 16. The CDR3 reads CASSYLRASGRPDKNEQFF. For the CDR3, the DNA is TGTGCCAGCAGTTACCTACGGGCTAGCGGGAGGCCAGACAAAAATGAGCAGTTCTTC.

The chain has TRBV5-1 and TRBJ2-3; D may be TRBD2 (5 bases). Trimming removed 2 bases from V and 0 bases from J, with 10 bases in between. This CDR3 comprises 15 residues. In germline, CDR1 is SGHRS, CDR2 YFSETQ. The CDR3 loop reads CASSFLLDSTDTQYF. The CDR3 bases are TGCGCCAGCAGCTTCCTACTAGATAGCACAGATACGCAGTATTTT.

There are a few counts of this clonotype. This chain uses TRBV2 with TRBJ2-2; perhaps TRBD2 as D (5 bases). Germline V gene data show CDR1 as SNHLY and CDR2 as FYNNEI. The CDR3 is 14 residues long. With 6 bases removed from V and 1 base from J, the gap between germline ends came to 9 bases. The chain's CDR3 is CASRATMNTGELFF. CDR3 DNA: TGTGCCAGCAGGGCGACTATGAACACCGGGGAGCTGTTTTTT.

V usage is TRBV19 and J usage is TRBJ2-5, with D uncertain. The V end was cut by 4 bases, the J end by 5 bases, with 8 bases between. This CDR3 is built from 12 residues. CDR1 LNHDA and CDR2 SQIVND come from the germline V gene (reference sequence). This chain's CDR3 is CASSTLGETQYF. The CDR3 nucleotides are TGTGCCAGTAGTACGCTTGGGGAGACCCAGTACTTC.

The CDR3 protein is CATSPDRGRGEKLFF. In DNA, the CDR3 is TGTGCCACCAGCCCGGACAGGGGGAGAGGTGAAAAACTGTTTTTT. The rearrangement joins TRBV15 to TRBJ1-4, with 10 bases matching TRBD1. The CDR3 extends over 15 amino acids. V shed 5 bases and J 7 bases; nucleotides not matched to a gene: 7. Per the germline V gene, CDR1 is LNHNV and CDR2 is YYDKDF (reference sequence).

Concerning this clonotype: Given a much more abundant clone one base away, this may be a read error. The chain joins TRBV6-2 or TRBV6-3 to TRBJ2-3; 8 bases are a match to TRBD2. V gave up 5 bases and J gave up 2 bases; unmatched junction bases: 3. From germline, CDR1 is MNHEY and CDR2 SVGEGT. This CDR3 has 14 residues. The chain's CDR3 is CASSSGSDTDTQYF. CDR3 sequence (DNA): TGTGCCAGCAGTAGCGGGAGTGACACAGATACGCAGTATTTT.